These 20 T cell receptor beta chains were all obtained from the same sample, sequenced in a study of blood T cell repertoires in COVID-19. Sequencing was performed with immunoSEQ multiplex PCR; in TCRdb, only in-frame clones are kept and a portion is missing. Here the sample spans more than 95,000 clones, roughly nine tenths being singletons. The specimen was peripheral blood. The receptor set was obtained from a man in his 70s who had recovered from COVID-19.

This clone was detected a few times. V usage is TRBV7-9 and J usage is TRBJ1-6; 7 positions agree with TRBD1. Germline V gene lookup returns CDR1 SEHNR and CDR2 FQNEAQ (reference sequence). The length of the CDR3 is 14 residues. The V segment lost 5 bases and the J segment 7 bases; nucleotides outside the gene matches: 5. CDR3 in amino acids: CASSRTGVNSPLHF. In DNA, the CDR3 is TGTGCCAGCAGCCGGACAGGCGTAAATTCACCCCTCCACTTT.

Written as DNA, the CDR3 is TGTGCCAGCAGCTTAAGTTCCCACACAGATACGCAGTATTTT. This translates into CASSLSSHTDTQYF. The chain employs TRBV7-3 and TRBJ2-3; no clear D gene. In germline, CDR1 is SGHTA, CDR2 FQGTGA. CDR3 length: 14 residues. V shed 1 base and J shed 2 bases, with 7 bases lying between them. Complete variable domain (other parts from reference TRBV7-3 and TRBJ2-3): GAGVSQTPSNKVTEKGKYVELRCDPISGHTALYWYRQSLGQGPEFLIYFQGTGAADDSGLPNDRFFAVRPEGSVSTLKIQRTERGDSAVYLCASSLSSHTDTQYFGPGTRLTVL.

This rearrangement joins TRBV27 to TRBJ2-7; perhaps TRBD1 as D (5 bases). The CDR3 is 15 residues long. Germline lookup yields CDR1 MNHEY and CDR2 SMNVEV (reference sequence). V dropped 2 bases and J dropped 6 bases, with 17 bases sitting between them. CDR3 residues: CASSLRSGSTGEQYF. In nucleotides, the CDR3 is TGTGCCAGCAGTTTAAGGTCAGGGTCAACGGGCGAGCAGTACTTC.

The chain employs TRBV7-8 and TRBJ1-5; the D is unclear. This CDR3 is built from 14 residues. V lost 4 bases and J 4 bases, leaving 11 bases between the germline ends. CDR1 is SGHVS, CDR2 FQNEAQ, per germline. CDR3 residues: CASSSRGLNQPQHF. CDR3 in DNA: TGTGCCAGCAGCTCAAGAGGATTAAATCAGCCCCAGCATTTT.

The V call is TRBV5-4, the J call TRBJ1-1, with 9 bases identical to TRBD1. CDR3 length: 15 residues. With V trimmed by 3 bases and J by 4 bases, 7 bases remained unmatched. Germline CDR1 and CDR2: SGHNT and YYREEE (reference sequence). This CDR3 is CASSYNRGLGTEAFF. CDR3 sequence (DNA): TGTGCCAGCAGCTACAACAGGGGGCTGGGCACTGAAGCTTTCTTT.

This clone was observed a handful of times. The chain links TRBV7-9 to TRBJ1-3, with unresolved D. Germline V lookup: CDR1 SEHNR, CDR2 FQNEAQ (reference sequence). The germline V and J ends were trimmed by 3 bases and 0 bases, with 9 bases remaining between them. CDR3 length: 15 residues. The CDR3 DNA reads TGTGCCAGCAGCTTCCTAGGTAGCTCTGGAAACACCATATATTTT. It translates to CASSFLGSSGNTIYF.

V usage is TRBV7-8 and J usage is TRBJ2-5; 12 bases map to TRBD1. The ends lost 2 bases at V and 8 bases at J; junction bases unmatched: 12. This CDR3 region has 17 residues. Germline V gives CDR1 SGHVS, CDR2 FQNEAQ. CDR3 DNA sequence: TGTGCCAGCAGCTTACCAGGGACAGGGGGCCATAAGAGAACCCAGTACTTC. Amino acid sequence: CASSLPGTGGHKRTQYF. Combining the CDR3 with reference TRBV7-8 and TRBJ2-5 gives the whole variable domain GAGVSQSPRYKVAKRGQDVALRCDPISGHVSLFWYQQALGQGPEFLTYFQNEAQLDKSGLPSDRFFAERPEGSVSTLKIQRTQQEDSAVYLCASSLPGTGGHKRTQYFGPGTRLLVL.

This clone was counted a single time. This chain links TRBV28 with TRBJ1-6; maybe TRBD1 (6 bases). This CDR3 spans 14 amino acids. CDR1 and CDR2 (germline): MDHEN, SYDVKM. The ends were cut back, 5 bases at V and 10 bases at J, with 15 bases in the middle. CDR3 in amino acids: CASSLYQGLSPLHF. DNA of the CDR3: TGTGCCAGCAGTCTGTATCAGGGGCTCTCACCCCTCCACTTT.

For the CDR3, the DNA is TGCGCCAGCAGCTTGTTGGTAGCGGGAGGCTACAATGAGCAGTTCTTC. Amino acid sequence: CASSLLVAGGYNEQFF. This chain connects TRBV5-1 to TRBJ2-1, with TRBD2 matching 10 bases. The CDR3 runs 16 residues. Germline CDR1 is SGHRS and CDR2 is YFSETQ. With 1 base clipped from V and 3 bases from J, the junction kept 4 bases outside the gene matches.

The chain is built from TRBV7-3 and TRBJ2-2, with TRBD1 matching over 7 bases. The CDR3 sequence is 14 residues long. Trimming removed 6 bases from V and 1 base from J; junction bases left unmatched: 2. Germline-derived CDR1 and CDR2 are SGHTA and FQGTGA. CDR3 protein: CASSGDRNTGELFF. The DNA for the CDR3 is TGTGCCAGCAGTGGGGACAGGAACACCGGGGAGCTGTTTTTT.

This sequence joins TRBV19 and TRBJ1-2, with D tentatively TRBD1 (5 bases). The CDR3 loop spans 10 amino acids. CDR1 LNHDA and CDR2 SQIVND come from the germline V gene (reference sequence). Trimming stripped 10 bases from V and 5 bases from J, with 8 bases between. The CDR3 region has the DNA TGTGCCACACGGGGGTATGGCTACACCTTC. Protein product: CATRGYGYTF. Full variable domain (missing parts from reference TRBV19 and TRBJ1-2): DGGITQSPKYLFRKEGQNVTLSCEQNLNHDAMYWYRQDPGQGLRLIYYSQIVNDFQKGDIAEGYSVSREKKESFPLTVTSAQKNPTAFYLCATRGYGYTFGSGTRLTVV.

This rearrangement joins TRBV28 to TRBJ1-4, with TRBD1 matching over 7 bases. The trim removed 6 bases at V and 2 bases at J, leaving 9 bases unmatched. Germline V gives CDR1 MDHEN, CDR2 SYDVKM. The CDR3 has 16 amino acids. CDR3 sequence (DNA): TGTGCCAGCAGGACCCACAGGGACAGCACTAATGAAAAACTGTTTTTT. This gives the protein CASRTHRDSTNEKLFF.

The genes are TRBV10-3 and TRBJ2-2, with D maybe TRBD2 (6 bases). From germline, CDR1 is ENHRY and CDR2 SYGVKD. CDR3 length equals 14 residues. The V end lost 0 bases, the J end lost 7 bases, and 9 bases lay between the germline ends. DNA of the CDR3: TGTGCCATCAGTGAGTCGGAGGGGAGCGGGGAGCTGTTTTTT. Its translation is CAISESEGSGELFF.

This chain joins TRBV7-9 and TRBJ2-7; D not resolved. V dropped 5 bases and J dropped 2 bases, with 4 bases sitting between them. Germline V lookup: CDR1 SEHNR, CDR2 FQNEAQ (reference sequence). CDR3 length equals 11 residues. Here the CDR3 reads CASSPAYEQYF. CDR3 nucleotide sequence: TGTGCCAGCAGCCCCGCCTACGAGCAGTACTTC.

This clone has a handful of counts. This chain links TRBV20-1 with TRBJ2-3, with TRBD2 as a possible D gene (5 bases). Trimming shortened V by 3 bases and J by 0 bases, and 13 bases separated the two germline ends. The germline V gene has CDR1 DFQATT and CDR2 SNEGSKA (reference sequence). CDR3 length equals 15 residues. The CDR3, as DNA: TGCAGTGCTAGTCGGACTCCGGCTAGCACAGATACGCAGTATTTT. This codes for CSASRTPASTDTQYF.

The CDR3 DNA reads TGTGCCAGCAGTCGACAGGGGATATTATACGAGCAGTACTTC. Translating gives CASSRQGILYEQYF. This chain uses TRBV2 with TRBJ2-7; 8 bases map to TRBD1. Trimming took 5 bases from V and 4 from J; bases not matched to a gene: 7. The CDR3 is 14 amino acids. Germline V gene lookup returns CDR1 SNHLY and CDR2 FYNNEI.

The chain is built from TRBV27 and TRBJ2-3; 8 bases fit TRBD1. With 5 bases clipped from V and 0 bases from J, the junction kept 7 bases outside the gene matches. Germline V gene lookup returns CDR1 MNHEY and CDR2 SMNVEV (reference sequence). This CDR3 has 16 amino acids. CDR3 loop: CASSPGTGTSTDTQYF. The CDR3 bases are TGTGCCAGCAGTCCCGGGACAGGAACTAGCACAGATACGCAGTATTTT.

J is TRBJ2-3 and V is TRBV5-4; TRBD2 matches at 8 bases. In germline, CDR1 is SGHNT, CDR2 YYREEE (reference sequence). The CDR3 runs 16 residues. Trimming took 4 bases from V and 0 from J; bases not matched to a gene: 7. CDR3 region: CASSPDREGSTDTQYF. CDR3 nucleotide sequence: TGTGCCAGCAGCCCGGACCGGGAGGGGAGCACAGATACGCAGTATTTT.

This chain connects TRBV7-2 to TRBJ2-3; TRBD2 agrees at 13 bases. The CDR3 length is 16 residues. CDR1 is SGHTA and CDR2 is FQGNSA in the germline V gene. With V trimmed by 5 bases and J by 5 bases, 7 bases remained unmatched. Written as DNA, the CDR3 is TGTGCCAGCAGCCGGACTAGCGGGGGTATGAGAGATACGCAGTATTTT. Its protein product is CASSRTSGGMRDTQYF. The entire variable domain, with the rest obtained from reference TRBV7-2 and TRBJ2-3, is as follows: GAGVSQSPSNKVTEKGKDVELRCDPISGHTALYWYRQSLGQGLEFLIYFQGNSAPDKSGLPSDRFSAERTGGSVSTLTIQRTQQEDSAVYLCASSRTSGGMRDTQYFGPGTRLTVL.

This sequence joins TRBV4-1 and TRBJ2-2; D is possibly TRBD2 (5 bases). CDR1 and CDR2 (germline): MGHRA, YSYEKL. With 0 bases removed from V and 6 bases from J, the gap between germline ends came to 11 bases. The CDR3 consists of 15 residues. CDR3 in DNA: TGCGCCAGCAGCCAAGAAGAGGGCGGAGCCGGGGAGCTGTTTTTT. It specifies CASSQEEGGAGELFF.